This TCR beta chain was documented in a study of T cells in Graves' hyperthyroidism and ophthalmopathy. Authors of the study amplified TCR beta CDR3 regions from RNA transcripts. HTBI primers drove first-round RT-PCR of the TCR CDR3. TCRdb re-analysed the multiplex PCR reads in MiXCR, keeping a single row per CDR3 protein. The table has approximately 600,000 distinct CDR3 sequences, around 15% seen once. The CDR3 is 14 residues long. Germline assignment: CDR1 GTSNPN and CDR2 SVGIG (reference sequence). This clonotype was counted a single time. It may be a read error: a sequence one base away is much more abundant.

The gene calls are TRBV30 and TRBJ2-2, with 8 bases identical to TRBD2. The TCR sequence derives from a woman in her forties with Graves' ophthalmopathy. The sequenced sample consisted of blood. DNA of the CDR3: TGTACCTGCCCCCCAGCGGGAGTCACCGGGGAGCTGTTTTTT. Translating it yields CTCPPAGVTGELFF. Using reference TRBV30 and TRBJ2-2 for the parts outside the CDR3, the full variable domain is SQTIHQWPATLVQPVGSPLSLECTVEGTSNPNLYWYRQAAGRGLQLLFYSVGIGQISSEVPQNLSASRPQDRQFILSSKKLLLSDSGFYLCTCPPAGVTGELFFGEGSRLTVL.